Shown below are 9 T cell receptor beta chains from a single sample sequenced in a study of spatial heterogeneity in lung cancer. One entry per CDR3 protein, called by TCRdb with MiXCR from the 5' RACE reads. The sample holds fewer than 55,000 distinct CDR3 sequences, 7.5% to 8% seen once. The time point here: sample taken at primary tumor resection. Unsorted tumor, nontumor lung tissue or cryopreserved PBMC supplied the whole RNA. The material sequenced was PBMCs, taken at surgery. These receptors were collected from a female donor with early-stage non-small cell lung cancer.

J is TRBJ2-5 and V is TRBV20-1; D is uncertain. The germline V and J ends were trimmed by 6 bases and 4 bases, with 21 bases remaining between them. The CDR3 extends over 15 amino acids. Germline V gives CDR1 DFQATT, CDR2 SNEGSKA (reference sequence). CDR3 amino acids: CSASIGLTSGETQYF. CDR3 bases: TGCAGTGCCAGCATCGGGCTCACGTCAGGAGAGACCCAGTACTTC.

The chain combines TRBV14 with TRBJ2-1; D perhaps matches TRBD1 (6 bases). This CDR3 comprises 16 residues. Per germline, CDR1 SGHDN and CDR2 FVKESK. Deletions cut 4 bases from V and 6 bases from J, with 19 bases between. CDR3 sequence: CASSPMGATGINEQFF. CDR3 in DNA: TGTGCCAGCAGCCCCATGGGGGCTACAGGGATCAATGAGCAGTTCTTC.

The chain uses TRBV5-1 and TRBJ2-3, with D uncertain. Trimming cost V 0 bases and J 4 bases, with 9 bases left between them. Looked up from germline, CDR1 is SGHRS and CDR2 is YFSETQ. The CDR3 extends over 14 amino acids. The chain's CDR3 is CASSLVGPPDTQYF. CDR3 nucleotide sequence: TGCGCCAGCAGCTTGGTCGGCCCTCCAGATACGCAGTATTTT. The whole variable domain, remainder taken from reference TRBV5-1 and TRBJ2-3, is KAGVTQTPRYLIKTRGQQVTLSCSPISGHRSVSWYQQTPGQGLQFLFEYFSETQRNKGNFPGRFSGRQFSNSRSEMNVSTLELGDSALYLCASSLVGPPDTQYFGPGTRLTVL.

This clonotype was detected ten times or more. V gene TRBV19 combines with J gene TRBJ1-5, with D maybe TRBD1 (5 bases). This CDR3 contains 14 residues. Germline loops: CDR1 LNHDA, CDR2 SQIVND (reference sequence). Trimming stripped 4 bases from V and 1 base from J, with 8 bases between. The CDR3 DNA reads TGTGCCAGTAGTACTACAGGAAGCAATCAGCCCCAGCATTTT. It yields the protein CASSTTGSNQPQHF.

This clonotype has only a few counts. V usage is TRBV5-5 and J usage is TRBJ1-1; the D gene is possibly TRBD1 (6 bases). V gave up 4 bases and J gave up 1 base, with 17 bases separating them. Germline V gives CDR1 SGHKS, CDR2 YYEKEE (reference sequence). The length of the CDR3 is 16 residues. CDR3: CASSVNPGHRNTEAFF. The CDR3 region has the DNA TGTGCCAGCAGCGTTAACCCGGGACATAGGAACACTGAAGCTTTCTTT. The variable domain in full, with the rest retrieved from reference TRBV5-5 and TRBJ1-1, is DAGVTQSPTHLIKTRGQQVTLRCSPISGHKSVSWYQQVLGQGPQFIFQYYEKEERGRGNFPDRFSARQFPNYSSELNVNALLLGDSALYLCASSVNPGHRNTEAFFGQGTRLTVV.

This clonotype was recorded at least ten times. The chain couples TRBV7-9 to TRBJ1-1; D is uncertain. The CDR3 has 14 amino acids. The V gene lost 1 base and the J gene lost 1 base, with 7 bases spanning the gap. The germline CDR1 and CDR2 sequences are SEHNR and FQNEAQ (reference sequence). The CDR3 coding sequence is TGTGCCAGCAGCTTAGTGGGAGGGAACACTGAAGCTTTCTTT. Amino acids: CASSLVGGNTEAFF.

This clonotype was seen ten or more times. The J gene is TRBJ2-1, the V gene TRBV7-2, with 11 bases that match TRBD2. The V gene's germline CDR1 is SGHTA and CDR2 FQGNSA. After removal of 4 bases from V and 0 bases from J, the junction contained 8 bases not matched to a gene. The CDR3 length is 18 residues. The CDR3 sequence is CASSSLAGGVSSYNEQFF. Here the CDR3 DNA reads TGTGCCAGCAGCTCATTAGCGGGGGGGGTGAGCTCCTACAATGAGCAGTTCTTC.

This clonotype was observed a few times. The chain has TRBV6-6 and TRBJ2-2; TRBD2 agrees at 8 bases. V shed 5 bases and J 6 bases; nucleotides not matched to a gene: 11. The V gene's germline CDR1 is MNHNY and CDR2 SVGAGI (reference sequence). This CDR3 contains 16 residues. This chain's CDR3 is CASSLTGTRFSGELFF. CDR3 sequence (DNA): TGTGCCAGCAGTCTTACCGGGACTAGGTTCTCCGGGGAGCTGTTTTTT.

J is TRBJ1-2 and V is TRBV18, with D unclear. Between the trimmed V and J ends, which lost 1 base and 4 bases, there was a span of 13 bases. CDR3 length: 15 amino acids. Per the germline V gene, CDR1 is KGHSH and CDR2 is LQKENI. In nucleotides, the CDR3 is TGTGCCAGCTCACCACTCAATGGTTATCGCTATGGCTACACCTTC. Amino acids: CASSPLNGYRYGYTF.